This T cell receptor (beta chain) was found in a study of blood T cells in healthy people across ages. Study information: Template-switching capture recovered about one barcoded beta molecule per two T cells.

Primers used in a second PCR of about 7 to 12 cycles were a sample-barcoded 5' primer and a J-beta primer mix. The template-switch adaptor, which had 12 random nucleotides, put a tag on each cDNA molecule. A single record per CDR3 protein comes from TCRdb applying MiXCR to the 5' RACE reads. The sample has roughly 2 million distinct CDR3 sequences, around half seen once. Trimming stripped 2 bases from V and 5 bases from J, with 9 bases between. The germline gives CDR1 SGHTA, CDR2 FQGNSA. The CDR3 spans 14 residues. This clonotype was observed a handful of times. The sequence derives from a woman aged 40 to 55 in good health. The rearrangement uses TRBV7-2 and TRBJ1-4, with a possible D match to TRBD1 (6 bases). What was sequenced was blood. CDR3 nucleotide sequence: TGTGCCAGCAGCTTAACAGGGATCAATGAAAAACTGTTTTTT. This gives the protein CASSLTGINEKLFF.